This T cell receptor (beta chain) was identified in a study of T cell repertoires in cytomegalovirus infection. General study results and limits: Predominance within the ex vivo response was attributable to HLA-C-restricted CMV-specific TCR beta clonotypes. There were carriers of CMV plus the relevant HLA, and cumulative public TCR beta family frequency identified them.

Points on this clonotype: Its specificity is not known.

TCRdb called the reads again in MiXCR, with one record for every CDR3 protein. The sample holds fewer than 950,000 distinct CDR3 sequences, roughly 33% seen once. This CDR3 is 15 amino acids long. Trimming pared 1 base from V and 0 bases from J, leaving 7 bases between. The V gene's germline CDR1 is MGHRA and CDR2 YSYEKL. The TCR comes from a human donor in good health (CMV status not recorded). Some clones in this sample may be carry-over from other donors' samples. The sample in question was cultured CD8+ T cells from PBMCs, obtained from culture after CMV antigen stimulation. V usage is TRBV4-1 and J usage is TRBJ1-5; D is ambiguous. CDR3 residues: CASSQGQISNQPQHF. The DNA of the CDR3 is TGCGCCAGCAGCCAAGGCCAGATTAGCAATCAGCCCCAGCATTTT.